This entry describes one TCR beta chain. This entry belongs to a study of blood T cell repertoires in COVID-19. Study details: T cells, B-cell-depleted T cells, or PBMCs supplied cDNA or gDNA.

Seattle-derived patients entered the study during active infection and were followed longitudinally. Libraries were prepared by immunoSEQ multiplex PCR; TCRdb keeps only in-frame clonotypes and omits some of them. The sample records about 41,000 clones, about 87% being singletons. V lost 1 base and J lost 8, with 8 bases in between. Germline lookup yields CDR1 MGHRA and CDR2 YSYEKL. This CDR3 spans 13 amino acids. This sequence joins TRBV4-1 and TRBJ2-2; D ambiguous. This receptor was obtained from a man aged 35-49 years with COVID-19, enrolled during active disease. The sequencing sample was made of peripheral blood. CDR3 in DNA: TGCGCCAGCAGCCAAGCGGTCGCGGGGGAGCTGTTTTTT. As protein: CASSQAVAGELFF.